This TCR beta chain was sequenced for a study of OX40 agonist ivuxolimab in advanced cancers. The trim removed 3 bases at V and 1 base at J, leaving 1 base unmatched. There are 14 residues in the CDR3. Looked up from germline, CDR1 is MDHEN and CDR2 is SYDVKM. At cycle 4 day 1, cycle 7 day 1, and baseline, blood was sampled. Sequencing was performed with immunoSEQ multiplex PCR; in TCRdb, only in-frame clones are kept and a portion is missing. The sample holds about 99,000 clones, about 96% seen once. Sample: CD4+ or CD8+ T cells sorted from blood, taken in a trial of the OX40 agonist ivuxolimab. This sequence originates from an adult with an advanced solid tumor such as melanoma, head and neck, liver or kidney cancer. This chain uses TRBV28 with TRBJ1-1, with TRBD1 identical over 8 bases. Written as DNA, the CDR3 is TGTGCCAGCAGTTTCGGGACAGGGAACACTGAAGCTTTCTTT. Translation gives CASSFGTGNTEAFF.